This TCR beta chain was sequenced for a study of shared clonotypes between healthy human individuals. The table came from immunoSEQ multiplex PCR; TCRdb's copy has only in-frame clones and leaves some out. The sample has 2 million to 2.5 million clones, roughly 95% seen once. CDR3 length equals 14 residues. Germline V gene lookup returns CDR1 SGHDT and CDR2 YYEEEE. V lost 0 bases to trimming and J lost 10 bases, with 16 bases between them. V gene TRBV5-6 combines with J gene TRBJ1-1; D gene ambiguous. Sequenced material: naive CD4+ T cells sorted from blood. The subset is: CD45RA+ positively selected. The source is a young man in good health. The CDR3 region has the DNA TGTGCCAGCAGCTTGGGGAACCCCCCGGTCGGAGCTTTCTTT. It translates to CASSLGNPPVGAFF.